A single sample is the source of the 20 T cell receptor beta chains below, sequenced in a study of long-term antiretroviral therapy in people with HIV. Sequencing relied on immunoSEQ assay v3.0, run at survey level. Libraries were prepared by immunoSEQ multiplex PCR; TCRdb keeps only in-frame clonotypes and omits some of them. The data show nearly 25,000 clones, around 79% seen once. The sequences come from unsorted PBMCs, collected 1.2 years after starting antiretroviral therapy. The origin of the receptors is a woman aged 40 to 55 with HIV.

The rearrangement joins TRBV11-3 to TRBJ1-1; 8 bases align to TRBD1. From germline, CDR1 is SGHNT and CDR2 YENEEA. Trimming removed 0 bases from V and 5 bases from J; junction bases left unmatched: 5. The CDR3 covers 15 residues. Written as DNA, the CDR3 is TGTGCCAGCAGCTTAGATCGGACAGGGAGGACTGAAGCTTTCTTT. Translation gives CASSLDRTGRTEAFF.

J is TRBJ2-1 and V is TRBV7-8, with no clear D. CDR1 is SGHVS, CDR2 FQNEAQ, per germline. V was cut by 5 bases and J by 0 bases, with 17 bases left in between. The CDR3 contains 17 residues. The CDR3 DNA reads as TGTGCCAGCAGCCCCTGGACCGCTACCAGCTCCTACAATGAGCAGTTCTTC. Its translation is CASSPWTATSSYNEQFF.

V gene TRBV15 combines with J gene TRBJ2-1; the match to TRBD1 covers 9 bases. This CDR3 region has 17 residues. CDR1 and CDR2 from the germline V gene are LNHNV and YYDKDF (reference sequence). V was clipped by 5 bases and J by 12 bases; unmatched bases: 20. The CDR3 region is CATSPTTGTGSVRGQFF. In DNA form, the CDR3 reads TGTGCCACCAGCCCTACGACCGGGACAGGGTCCGTCCGGGGGCAGTTCTTC.

The chain couples TRBV7-9 to TRBJ2-5; 8 bases map to TRBD1. CDR1 is SEHNR, CDR2 FQNEAQ, per germline (reference sequence). This CDR3 region has 14 residues. Trimming took 5 bases from V and 5 from J; bases not matched to a gene: 7. CDR3 residues: CASSPAGGRETQYF. In DNA, the CDR3 is TGTGCCAGCAGCCCCGCAGGGGGCCGGGAGACCCAGTACTTC.

The V call is TRBV19, the J call TRBJ1-3, with 7 bases lining up with TRBD1. Per germline, CDR1 LNHDA and CDR2 SQIVND (reference sequence). Trimming took 7 bases from V and 2 from J; bases not matched to a gene: 14. The CDR3 runs to 17 residues. CDR3 region: CASTLPLQGKAGNTIYF. In nucleotides, the CDR3 is TGTGCCAGTACCCTACCACTACAGGGGAAAGCTGGAAACACCATATATTTT.

The rearrangement uses TRBV5-5 and TRBJ1-1; D perhaps matches TRBD1 (6 bases). This CDR3 comprises 15 residues. Germline V CDR1 and CDR2: SGHKS, YYEKEE (reference sequence). The germline V and J ends were trimmed by 1 base and 4 bases, with 14 bases remaining between them. CDR3 protein: CASSLNGGPGTEAFF. DNA for the CDR3: TGTGCCAGCAGCTTGAACGGGGGGCCGGGCACTGAAGCTTTCTTT. Using reference TRBV5-5 and TRBJ1-1 for the parts outside the CDR3, the full variable domain is DAGVTQSPTHLIKTRGQQVTLRCSPISGHKSVSWYQQVLGQGPQFIFQYYEKEERGRGNFPDRFSARQFPNYSSELNVNALLLGDSALYLCASSLNGGPGTEAFFGQGTRLTVV.

The genes are TRBV4-1 and TRBJ2-1; 10 nucleotides agree with TRBD2. Germline CDR1 reads MGHRA; CDR2 reads YSYEKL. V was pared by 0 bases and J by 8 bases, with 7 bases of the junction left unmatched. The CDR3 length is 16 residues. Here the CDR3 reads CASSQDSGGAGDEQFF. CDR3 DNA sequence: TGCGCCAGCAGCCAAGACAGCGGGGGGGCCGGGGATGAGCAGTTCTTC.

The V call is TRBV5-1, the J call TRBJ1-2; the D is unclear. V lost 1 base to trimming and J lost 3 bases, with 10 bases between them. There are 14 residues in the CDR3. CDR1 and CDR2 from the germline V gene are SGHRS and YFSETQ. The CDR3 sequence: CASSLSTFDYGYTF. The DNA of the CDR3 is TGCGCCAGCAGCTTGTCTACTTTTGACTATGGCTACACCTTC.

V is TRBV27 and J is TRBJ2-7; a possible D gene is TRBD2 (6 bases). The CDR3 has 13 residues. Trimming stripped 6 bases from V and 2 bases from J, with 11 bases between. In germline, CDR1 is MNHEY, CDR2 SMNVEV (reference sequence). The chain's CDR3 is CASSGRRAYEQYF. CDR3 coding DNA: TGTGCCAGCAGCGGGAGAAGAGCCTACGAGCAGTACTTC.

The chain is built from TRBV25-1 and TRBJ2-1; a weak D match, TRBD1 (5 bases). The germline V and J ends were trimmed by 11 bases and 1 base, with 12 bases remaining between them. Germline V lookup: CDR1 MGHDK, CDR2 SYGVNS. This CDR3 has 13 residues. The CDR3 nucleotides are TGTGCCTCACGCAGGGATTCCTACAATGAGCAGTTCTTC. Translating gives CASRRDSYNEQFF.

The chain carries TRBV6-6 and TRBJ1-3, with D uncertain. CDR3 size: 13 residues. Germline V CDR1 and CDR2: MNHNY, SVGAGI (reference sequence). The V end was cut by 4 bases, the J end by 2 bases, with 6 bases between. The DNA for the CDR3 is TGTGCCAGCAGTTCGGATACTGGAAACACCATATATTTT. Protein: CASSSDTGNTIYF.

This sequence joins TRBV5-6 and TRBJ2-7; D is perhaps TRBD1 or TRBD2 (6 bases each). CDR1 SGHDT and CDR2 YYEEEE come from the germline V gene. V shed 4 bases and J shed 10 bases, with 21 bases lying between them. The length of the CDR3 is 14 residues. The CDR3 here is CASSEPRGGKIQYF. CDR3 nucleotide sequence: TGTGCCAGCAGCGAACCCAGAGGGGGGAAAATCCAGTACTTC.

For the CDR3, the DNA is TGCGCCAGCAGCTTGGAAAACCCCGGTCAGGGTGGCACCGGGGAGCTGTTTTTT. It specifies CASSLENPGQGGTGELFF. This rearrangement joins TRBV5-1 to TRBJ2-2; maybe TRBD1 (5 bases). The germline CDR1 and CDR2 sequences are SGHRS and YFSETQ. V lost 0 bases, J lost 4 bases, and 19 bases lay in between. The CDR3 runs 18 residues.

The chain carries TRBV5-1 and TRBJ2-7, with 8 bases aligning to TRBD2. Germline CDR1 reads SGHRS; CDR2 reads YFSETQ. Trimming at V came to 4 bases and at J to 4 bases, leaving 7 bases not matched to a gene. This CDR3 contains 14 residues. CDR3 sequence reads: CASSVTSGSYEQYF. DNA for the CDR3: TGCGCCAGCAGCGTTACTAGCGGATCTTACGAGCAGTACTTC. The entire variable domain, with the rest obtained from reference TRBV5-1 and TRBJ2-7, is as follows: KAGVTQTPRYLIKTRGQQVTLSCSPISGHRSVSWYQQTPGQGLQFLFEYFSETQRNKGNFPGRFSGRQFSNSRSEMNVSTLELGDSALYLCASSVTSGSYEQYFGPGTRLTVT.

J is TRBJ1-2 and V is TRBV6-5; 8 positions agree with TRBD1. The V gene end was trimmed by 2 bases and the J gene end by 4 bases; junction bases not matched to a gene: 6. The CDR3 is 15 amino acids. Germline CDR1 reads MNHEY; CDR2 reads SVGAGI. The CDR3 DNA sequence: TGTGCCAGCAGTTACCTTACAGGGGGTTCCTATGGCTACACCTTC. Translating gives CASSYLTGGSYGYTF.

This clone was detected a few times. V is TRBV7-9 and J is TRBJ2-5, with D tentatively TRBD1 (6 bases). V lost 6 bases and J lost 4, with 21 bases in between. CDR3 length equals 16 residues. CDR1 and CDR2 from the germline V gene are SEHNR and FQNEAQ (reference sequence). CDR3 DNA sequence: TGTGCCAGCAGGAACACCCGGGACACCTCTGGAGAGACCCAGTACTTC. Protein product: CASRNTRDTSGETQYF.

The chain couples TRBV9 to TRBJ2-7; TRBD2 matches 8 bases. The CDR3 totals 15 residues. The V gene's germline CDR1 is SGDLS and CDR2 YYNGEE. V lost 0 bases to trimming and J lost 2 bases; unmatched junction nucleotides: 4. The CDR3 nucleotides read TGTGCCAGCAGCGTAGCCAGCGGGGGCACCTACGAGCAGTACTTC. It is translated as CASSVASGGTYEQYF.

This clone was found once. The CDR3 bases are TGTGCCAGTAGTATAGAGGGCAGGGAAAGTGAGACCCAGTACTTC. Protein sequence: CASSIEGRESETQYF. This chain uses TRBV19 with TRBJ2-5; possible D gene TRBD1, 5 bases. CDR1 is LNHDA and CDR2 is SQIVND in the germline V gene (reference sequence). The CDR3 has 15 amino acids. V shed 0 bases and J shed 5 bases, with 13 bases lying between them.

This clone appeared a single time. This chain links TRBV5-1 with TRBJ2-1; 7 nucleotides agree with TRBD1. The CDR3 sequence is 14 residues long. CDR1 and CDR2 (germline): SGHRS, YFSETQ. V lost 4 bases and J lost 5; bases outside the gene matches: 6. The CDR3 DNA sequence: TGCGCCAGCAGCCGACAGGGAATGGACAATGAGCAGTTCTTC. The encoded protein is CASSRQGMDNEQFF.

The V gene is TRBV5-1, the J gene TRBJ2-7; D unresolved. Germline assignment: CDR1 SGHRS and CDR2 YFSETQ. This CDR3 has 12 amino acids. V was trimmed by 0 bases and J by 2 bases, leaving 3 bases between them. The CDR3 coding sequence is TGCGCCAGCAGCTTGGAGGCCTACGAGCAGTACTTC. It yields the protein CASSLEAYEQYF. The full variable domain, its missing parts supplied by reference TRBV5-1 and TRBJ2-7, is KAGVTQTPRYLIKTRGQQVTLSCSPISGHRSVSWYQQTPGQGLQFLFEYFSETQRNKGNFPGRFSGRQFSNSRSEMNVSTLELGDSALYLCASSLEAYEQYFGPGTRLTVT.